Presented here are 24 T cell receptor beta chains from one specimen sequenced in a study of blood T cell repertoires in COVID-19. This table comes from immunoSEQ multiplex PCR, and its TCRdb copy is limited to in-frame clones, with some not included. The data hold roughly 120,000 clones, with around 88% observed a single time. The material sequenced was peripheral blood. These receptors were collected from a woman aged 45-60 years with active or convalescent COVID-19.

The rearrangement joins TRBV30 to TRBJ2-7; D uncertain. CDR3 size: 12 residues. Trimming stripped 0 bases from V and 6 bases from J, with 9 bases between. Germline loops: CDR1 GTSNPN, CDR2 SVGIG (reference sequence). The CDR3 region has the DNA TGTGCCTGGAGTGTGGCTCTCAGCGAGCAGTACTTC. The encoded protein is CAWSVALSEQYF.

The chain carries TRBV5-1 and TRBJ2-7, with 13 bases fitting TRBD2. V lost 10 bases and J lost 2; bases outside the gene matches: 18. The CDR3 runs 18 residues. Looked up from germline, CDR1 is SGHRS and CDR2 is YFSETQ. CDR3 protein: CACGRAGGGLAGAYEQYF. CDR3 in DNA: TGCGCCTGCGGACGGGCAGGGGGCGGACTAGCGGGAGCCTACGAGCAGTACTTC.

The chain is built from TRBV10-3 and TRBJ2-7, with TRBD1 matching over 9 bases. The length of the CDR3 is 15 residues. The germline gives CDR1 ENHRY, CDR2 SYGVKD. V dropped 10 bases and J dropped 0; count of bases not matched to a gene: 10. The CDR3 here is CATKRQGESSYEQYF. CDR3 nucleotides: TGTGCCACCAAGAGACAGGGGGAGAGCTCCTACGAGCAGTACTTC.

The chain couples TRBV27 to TRBJ2-3, with D possibly being TRBD2 (5 bases). The V end lost 6 bases, the J end lost 3 bases, and 13 bases lay between the germline ends. The CDR3 contains 14 residues. Germline V gene sequence: CDR1 MNHEY, CDR2 SMNVEV (reference sequence). DNA for the CDR3: TGTGCCAGCAGAACCATAGGCGGGACAGATACGCAGTATTTT. Its protein is CASRTIGGTDTQYF.

This chain uses TRBV6-5 with TRBJ1-2; possibly TRBD1 for D (6 bases). The ends were cut back, 11 bases at V and 5 bases at J, with 24 bases in the middle. The germline V gene encodes CDR1 MNHEY and CDR2 SVGAGI. CDR3 length equals 15 residues. CDR3 coding DNA: TGTGCCGGAGGGGAGGGACATTTGAGCGCTTATGGCTACACCTTC. Amino acids: CAGGEGHLSAYGYTF.

The V and J genes are TRBV6-9 and TRBJ2-5; the match to TRBD1 covers 7 bases. The V gene end was trimmed by 6 bases and the J gene end by 1 base; junction bases not matched to a gene: 8. Germline V gives CDR1 MNHGY, CDR2 SVAAGI. This CDR3 has 15 amino acids. The CDR3 sequence: CASSRKTGCQETQYF. The CDR3 DNA follows: TGTGCCAGCAGCCGGAAGACAGGGTGCCAAGAGACCCAGTACTTC.

The rearrangement joins TRBV5-4 to TRBJ1-1; D gene unclear. CDR1 and CDR2 from the germline V gene are SGHNT and YYREEE (reference sequence). CDR3 length: 14 residues. Trimming left V 0 bases short and J 1 base short, with 7 bases between. This chain's CDR3 is CASSLEWRNTEAFF. The DNA for the CDR3 is TGTGCCAGCAGCTTGGAATGGAGGAACACTGAAGCTTTCTTT.

V is TRBV28 and J is TRBJ1-3; D remains ambiguous. The CDR3 contains 14 residues. In germline, CDR1 is MDHEN, CDR2 SYDVKM. The germline V and J ends were trimmed by 6 bases and 0 bases, with 9 bases remaining between them. CDR3 sequence: CASRIMASGNTIYF. CDR3 nucleotides: TGTGCCAGCAGGATCATGGCCTCTGGAAACACCATATATTTT.

The gene calls are TRBV6-2 or TRBV6-3 and TRBJ2-1, with TRBD2 as a possible D gene (6 bases). Trimming stripped 4 bases from V and 6 bases from J, with 25 bases between. The CDR3 contains 18 residues. The germline gives CDR1 MNHEY, CDR2 SVGEGT. CDR3 sequence: CASSFSQIGGLPSNEQFF. Here the CDR3 DNA reads TGTGCCAGCAGTTTCTCACAGATCGGGGGACTCCCCTCCAATGAGCAGTTCTTC.

The V call is TRBV7-9, the J call TRBJ2-7; 7 nucleotides line up with TRBD1. Trimming cost V 7 bases and J 3 bases; bases outside gene matches: 6. Germline CDR1 reads SEHNR; CDR2 reads FQNEAQ (reference sequence). This CDR3 spans 13 amino acids. Here the CDR3 DNA reads TGTGCCAGCACCCTACAGGGGCACTACGAGCAGTACTTC. Translation gives CASTLQGHYEQYF.

The chain recombines TRBV5-6 with TRBJ2-1; 8 bases fit TRBD1. V shed 5 bases and J 7 bases; nucleotides not matched to a gene: 8. The germline V gene has CDR1 SGHDT and CDR2 YYEEEE. CDR3 length equals 14 residues. CDR3 in DNA: TGTGCCAGCAGAAGGACAGGGATGCGGAATGAGCAGTTCTTC. Amino acids: CASRRTGMRNEQFF.

The chain links TRBV6-5 to TRBJ2-5, with 7 positions matching TRBD2. CDR1 and CDR2 from the germline V gene are MNHEY and SVGAGI. The trim removed 8 bases at V and 5 bases at J, leaving 11 bases unmatched. The CDR3 totals 14 residues. The CDR3 here is CASDEGGPGETQYF. The CDR3 coding sequence is TGTGCCAGCGATGAGGGAGGGCCGGGTGAGACCCAGTACTTC.

The chain has TRBV6-5 and TRBJ2-7, with 7 bases aligning to TRBD1. This CDR3 has 14 amino acids. Trimming cost V 8 bases and J 2 bases; bases outside gene matches: 9. Germline values: CDR1 MNHEY, CDR2 SVGAGI. CDR3 sequence reads: CASQGDSSTYEQYF. CDR3 nucleotide sequence: TGTGCCAGCCAGGGGGACAGCTCAACCTACGAGCAGTACTTC.

This clone was picked up one time. The CDR3, as DNA: TGCAGCGTTGAAGAGAGGGGACAAGGCTCCTACGAGCAGTACTTC. It codes for CSVEERGQGSYEQYF. This chain joins TRBV29-1 and TRBJ2-7; D possibly corresponds to TRBD1 (6 bases). The germline CDR1 and CDR2 sequences are SQVTM and ANQGSEA. V was cut by 0 bases and J by 0 bases, with 12 bases left in between. The CDR3 sequence is 15 residues long.

This clone is a singleton in its sample. V usage is TRBV28 and J usage is TRBJ1-1; 8 bases align to TRBD1. CDR1 and CDR2 (germline): MDHEN, SYDVKM. J lost 1 base, V lost 2 bases, and 12 bases had no gene match. The CDR3 consists of 18 residues. The CDR3 DNA is TGTGCCAGCAGTTTAGGATACAGGGGGGGAAGAGGGAACACTGAAGCTTTCTTT. Translation gives CASSLGYRGGRGNTEAFF.

V gene TRBV7-9 combines with J gene TRBJ2-3; D is undetermined. CDR1 is SEHNR, CDR2 FQNEAQ, per germline (reference sequence). Trimming removed 4 bases at V and 6 bases at J, with 8 bases between. The CDR3 has 12 amino acids. CDR3 bases: TGTGCCAGCAGCTCCTATGATGATACGCAGTATTTT. It encodes CASSSYDDTQYF. Full variable domain (remainder filled in from reference TRBV7-9 and TRBJ2-3): DTGVSQNPRHKITKRGQNVTFRCDPISEHNRLYWYRQTLGQGPEFLTYFQNEAQLEKSRLLSDRFSAERPKGSFSTLEIQRTEQGDSAMYLCASSSYDDTQYFGPGTRLTVL.

The chain has TRBV5-1 and TRBJ2-3; D unresolved. The CDR3 sequence is 11 residues long. In germline, CDR1 is SGHRS, CDR2 YFSETQ. With 5 bases removed from V and 4 bases from J, the gap between germline ends came to 5 bases. CDR3 sequence: CASRFSDTQYF. In DNA, the CDR3 is TGCGCCAGCAGGTTCTCAGATACGCAGTATTTT.

V gene TRBV7-2 combines with J gene TRBJ1-4, with 7 bases that match TRBD1. V gave up 5 bases and J gave up 13 bases; unmatched junction bases: 10. The germline V gene has CDR1 SGHTA and CDR2 FQGNSA. The CDR3 consists of 13 residues. CDR3 region: CASSQTSTGTLFF. CDR3 in DNA: TGTGCCAGCAGCCAAACTTCGACAGGGACACTGTTTTTT.

This chain links TRBV6-2 or TRBV6-3 with TRBJ2-3; 10 bases are shared with TRBD1. Per the germline V gene, CDR1 is MNHEY and CDR2 is SVGEGT. V lost 0 bases and J lost 4; bases outside the gene matches: 4. The CDR3 is 16 residues long. This CDR3 reads CASSYSGQGFSDTQYF. The CDR3 nucleotides read TGTGCCAGCAGTTACTCGGGACAGGGGTTTTCAGATACGCAGTATTTT.

J is TRBJ2-1 and V is TRBV28, with 9 bases lining up with TRBD2. V shed 1 base and J 0 bases; nucleotides not matched to a gene: 13. The CDR3 is 20 amino acids. Germline lookup yields CDR1 MDHEN and CDR2 SYDVKM. CDR3 nucleotides: TGTGCCAGCAGTTTATCTGGGGTATGGCGGGAGGGGAGCTCCTACAATGAGCAGTTCTTC. Protein sequence: CASSLSGVWREGSSYNEQFF.

V is TRBV25-1 and J is TRBJ2-7, with 11 positions matching TRBD2. V lost 6 bases, J lost 3 bases, and 7 bases stayed unmatched. Germline V CDR1 and CDR2: MGHDK, SYGVNS. This CDR3 comprises 15 residues. The CDR3 sequence: CASSNPGTSGYEQYF. DNA for the CDR3: TGTGCCAGCAGCAACCCCGGGACTAGCGGCTACGAGCAGTACTTC.

This chain connects TRBV6-5 to TRBJ1-4; D remains unclear. This CDR3 is built from 14 residues. Germline CDR1 and CDR2: MNHEY and SVGAGI. The V end was cut by 6 bases, the J end by 4 bases, with 12 bases between. The DNA for the CDR3 is TGTGCCAGCAGAGCCCCCGGAGTTAATGAAAAACTGTTTTTT. Translated: CASRAPGVNEKLFF.

This clone was counted a few times. V is TRBV9 and J is TRBJ1-4, with unresolved D. CDR1 is SGDLS and CDR2 is YYNGEE in the germline V gene. The CDR3 covers 15 residues. V was shortened by 4 bases and J by 8 bases, with 18 bases between the two germline ends. The CDR3 coding sequence is TGTGCCAGCAGCCCTGACACGGGGTTTTACGAAAAACTGTTTTTT. As protein: CASSPDTGFYEKLFF.

To note about this clone: One end of the junction varies from germline; a read error may be responsible. The chain employs TRBV5-4 and TRBJ1-1; the D is unclear. The CDR3 covers 12 residues. Looked up from germline, CDR1 is SGHNT and CDR2 is YYREEE (reference sequence). CDR3 bases: TGTGCCAGCAGCTTGGGGTCGACGGGTCCGGATTTT. Translating it yields CASSLGSTGPDF.